This T cell receptor beta chain was sequenced in a study of blood T cells in healthy people across ages. This clonotype has just a few counts. Antigen specificity is unknown. Study results and limitations: A greater number of naive CD4+ cells and higher diversity distinguished long-lived donors from aged donors. Unknown CMV status may confound age-related changes in expanded clones.

The CDR3 length is 16 residues. The V and J ends lost 3 bases and 5 bases, in that order; junction bases with no gene match: 8. Germline loops: CDR1 MDHEN, CDR2 SYDVKM. A second PCR of 7 to 11 cycles used a sample-barcoded 5' primer and a J-beta primer mix. TCRdb analysed the 5' RACE reads with MiXCR anew, one entry per CDR3 protein. The table lists 780,000 or so distinct CDR3 sequences, 40% to 65% of them singletons, with around 40% in the top ten. The sample, 7.5 to 10 milliliters of peripheral blood, was drawn from each donor. Sequencing was performed on blood. The source of this sequence is a man older than 75 in good health. The chain links TRBV28 to TRBJ2-5; 11 bases map to TRBD1. The CDR3 region is CASSFHWTGGNETQYF. In nucleotides, the CDR3 is TGTGCCAGCAGTTTCCACTGGACAGGGGGCAATGAGACCCAGTACTTC. The complete variable domain, with remaining parts taken from reference TRBV28 and TRBJ2-5, reads DVKVTQSSRYLVKRTGEKVFLECVQDMDHENMFWYRQDPGLGLRLIYFSYDVKMKEKGDIPEGYSVSREKKERFSLILESASTNQTSMYLCASSFHWTGGNETQYFGPGTRLLVL.